The rows below give T cell receptor beta chains drawn from one sample of a study of vaccination and CD4 T cells after COVID-19. One entry per CDR3 protein results from TCRdb running MiXCR on the PCR reads. Of just over 20,000 distinct CDR3 sequences listed, about 59% are singletons. These receptors' targets are unknown. The material was CD4+ T cells from blood, cultured in vitro, obtained before SARS-CoV-2 vaccination. The source of these receptors is a human donor who received a COVID-19 vaccine. Each CDR3 is given with its conserved first and last residue. The D gene is left open where the match is weak. Some rows have no size entry. The others give once, few or many, or a class for an expanded clone.

d_call	v_call	j_call	clone_size	cdr3_nt	cdr3_aa
TRBD1	TRBV24-1	TRBJ2-2	-	TGTGCCACCAGCGGGACAGGGGCCAACACCGGGGAGCTGTTTTTT	CATSGTGANTGELFF
-	TRBV19	TRBJ2-1	-	TGTGCCAGTAGTATAGCGGGGGCCATCAATGAGCAGTTCTTC	CASSIAGAINEQFF
-	TRBV6-1	TRBJ2-5	-	TGTGCCAGCAATAAAGGCTTGGGGACCCAGTACTTC	CASNKGLGTQYF
-	TRBV12-3/TRBV12-4	TRBJ2-5	-	TGTGCCAGCAGTCCGCAGGGTGTGGCCCAGTACTTC	CASSPQGVAQYF
-	TRBV29-1	TRBJ1-2	-	TGCAGCGTCGTCCACCAGTCAGGGGGCTACACCTTC	CSVVHQSGGYTF
TRBD2	TRBV27	TRBJ2-5	-	TGTGCCAGCAGTCGAAGGACTAGTCTTGAGACCCAGTACTTC	CASSRRTSLETQYF
TRBD1	TRBV24-1	TRBJ1-4	-	TGTGCCACCGGGACAGGGTTAAATGAAAAACTGTTTTTT	CATGTGLNEKLFF
-	TRBV30	TRBJ2-7	-	TGTGCCTGGACCAGCACTTACGAGCAGTACTTC	CAWTSTYEQYF
-	TRBV12-3/TRBV12-4	TRBJ2-5	-	TGTGCCAGCAGGGGACACGAACAAGGCCAAGAGACCCAGTACTTC	CASRGHEQGQETQYF
-	TRBV2	TRBJ2-4	-	TGTGCCAGCAGTGCAAGGCAAGCCAAAAACATTCAGTACTTC	CASSARQAKNIQYF
-	TRBV29-1	TRBJ2-5	-	TGCAGCGTTGAAGAGGGGAACCACCAAGAGACCCAGTACTTC	CSVEEGNHQETQYF
-	TRBV15	TRBJ1-2	-	TGTGCCACCAGCAGAGATTTTGAGGATGGCTACACCTTC	CATSRDFEDGYTF
-	TRBV2	TRBJ1-1	-	TGTGCCAGCAGGATACAGGGTGGGGAATCTGAAGCTTTCTTT	CASRIQGGESEAFF
TRBD2	TRBV20-1	TRBJ2-7	-	TGCAGTGCTAGTCCGACTAGCGGGGGCCACTACGAGCAGTACTTC	CSASPTSGGHYEQYF
-	TRBV4-2	TRBJ1-1	-	TGTGCCAGCCGCCGGGCCCAGAACACTGAAGCTTTCTTT	CASRRAQNTEAFF
-	TRBV7-8	TRBJ2-2	-	TGTGCTAGCACCTACCGGCCGCGGAGCCGCACCGGGGAGCTGTTTTTT	CASTYRPRSRTGELFF
-	TRBV7-2	TRBJ2-2	-	TGTGCCAGCAGCTTACAGCTGGGGCCCGGGTGGACCGGGGAGCTGTTTTTT	CASSLQLGPGWTGELFF
TRBD2	TRBV20-1	TRBJ2-3	-	TGCAGTGCTAGAGATCTAGCGGGGGTCACAGATACGCAGTATTTT	CSARDLAGVTDTQYF
TRBD2	TRBV7-3	TRBJ2-3	-	TGTGCCAGCAGCTTATTAGGACTAGCGGGGGGGCCCGATACGCAGTATTTT	CASSLLGLAGGPDTQYF
TRBD2	TRBV15	TRBJ2-3	-	TGTGCCACCAGCAGAGCTAGCGGGTCTAGCACAGATACGCAGTATTTT	CATSRASGSSTDTQYF
-	TRBV6-5	TRBJ1-6	-	TGTGCCAGCAGTTACGGGGTTTGGGGTTTCACCCTCCACTTT	CASSYGVWGFTLHF
-	TRBV10-3	TRBJ2-3	few	TGTGCCATCAGTGAGGTTTATCAGGAACGAGGAGATACGCAGTATTTT	CAISEVYQERGDTQYF
-	TRBV7-3	TRBJ1-1	-	TGTGCCAGCAGCTCCCTGGGGGGGGTGGACACTGAAGCTTTCTTT	CASSSLGGVDTEAFF
-	TRBV12-3/TRBV12-4	TRBJ1-1	-	TGTGCCAGCACCGTAGCGGGGGGCTCTGAAGCTTTCTTT	CASTVAGGSEAFF
TRBD1	TRBV19	TRBJ1-1	once	TGTGGCACAGGGGCCCGGATCGGCGAAGCTTTCTTT	CGTGARIGEAFF
TRBD1	TRBV7-9	TRBJ1-5	few	TGTGCCAGCAGCCCAGAGGGGGACAGGGTTGATCAGCCCCAGCATTTT	CASSPEGDRVDQPQHF
-	TRBV15	TRBJ2-2	few	TGTGCCACCAGGCGTGAACCGAACACCGGGGAGCTGTTTTTT	CATRREPNTGELFF
-	TRBV5-4	TRBJ2-3	-	TGTGCCAGCAGCTTGGGCGGTACTATGGGAGATACGCAGTATTTT	CASSLGGTMGDTQYF
-	TRBV19	TRBJ2-5	-	TGTGCCAGTAGTATAACAGGACAAGAGACCCAGTACTTC	CASSITGQETQYF
-	TRBV2	TRBJ2-4	-	TGTGCCACCGGGGGTCCTGGAGCATCCAAAAACATTCAGTACTTC	CATGGPGASKNIQYF
TRBD2	TRBV6-1	TRBJ2-5	-	TGTGCCAGCAGTGGCGGGGGTATCAAGACCCAGTACTTC	CASSGGGIKTQYF
TRBD2	TRBV7-3	TRBJ2-7	-	TGTGCCAGCAGCTTAACGGGGGGGAACTACGAGCAGTACTTC	CASSLTGGNYEQYF
-	TRBV7-9	TRBJ1-4	-	TGTGCCAGCAGCTTAGGCGGGCAGGGGTTGTACGATGAAAAACTGTTTTTT	CASSLGGQGLYDEKLFF
TRBD1	TRBV7-6	TRBJ2-1	-	TGTGCCAGCAGCTCCGGGACAGGGGGCAATGAGCAGTTCTTC	CASSSGTGGNEQFF
-	TRBV30	TRBJ2-7	-	TGTGCCTGGAGTGTGGGGTACTATGAGCAGTACTTC	CAWSVGYYEQYF
-	TRBV7-9	TRBJ1-1	-	TGTGCCAGCAGCTCCGGGACACTCGAAGGTACTGAAGCTTTCTTT	CASSSGTLEGTEAFF
TRBD1	TRBV20-1	TRBJ2-7	once	TGCAGTGGAAGGCCGGGACAGGGGGCCAACTACGAGCAGTACTTC	CSGRPGQGANYEQYF
-	TRBV5-1	TRBJ2-1	-	TGCGCCAGCAGCTTGGCCCAGATATCGGGGGTTGAGCAGTTCTTC	CASSLAQISGVEQFF
TRBD1	TRBV23-1	TRBJ1-2	-	TGCGCCAGCAGTCAATCAGGGGACAGGGTCAACTATGGCTACACCTTC	CASSQSGDRVNYGYTF
TRBD2	TRBV7-2	TRBJ2-3	-	TGTGCCAGCAGCCACCGTAGCGGGGGGGCCGGGGATACGCAGTATTTT	CASSHRSGGAGDTQYF
-	TRBV10-3	TRBJ2-6	-	TGTGCCATCAGCAGGGAGCGAGAAAGCTCTGGGGCCAACGTCCTGACTTTC	CAISRERESSGANVLTF
TRBD1	TRBV12-3/TRBV12-4	TRBJ1-1	-	TGTGCCAGCAGTTTCGGGGGACAGGGGGGCACTGAAGCTTTCTTT	CASSFGGQGGTEAFF
-	TRBV9	TRBJ2-5	-	TGTGCCAGCAGCGTAGATATCAGGCAAGAGACCCAGTACTTC	CASSVDIRQETQYF
TRBD2	TRBV6-1	TRBJ2-1	-	TGTGCTTCGTCCCTAGCGGGGGCCTACAATGAGCAGTTCTTC	CASSLAGAYNEQFF
-	TRBV30	TRBJ2-5	-	TGTGCCTGGGGGGCATTTCTGCCCCAAGAGACCCAGTACTTC	CAWGAFLPQETQYF
-	TRBV7-6	TRBJ2-1	once	TGTGCCAGCAGCTTAGCTTCGGGACGCCCGGGGTACAATGAGCAGTTCTTC	CASSLASGRPGYNEQFF
-	TRBV20-1	TRBJ2-5	-	TGCAGTGCTAGGGCCTATGGACTACAAGAGACCCAGTACTTC	CSARAYGLQETQYF
TRBD1	TRBV7-9	TRBJ1-1	once	TGTGCCAGCATCATACAGGGGGTGAACACTGAAGCTTTCTTT	CASIIQGVNTEAFF
-	TRBV19	TRBJ1-1	-	TGTGCCAGTAGTATGGGAGGGCTTGACGCTTTCTTT	CASSMGGLDAFF
TRBD2	TRBV6-1	TRBJ2-5	-	TGTGCCAGCAGTGAAGTCCTTAGCGCCCAGCGGGGAAAAGAGACCCAGTACTTC	CASSEVLSAQRGKETQYF
-	TRBV19	TRBJ1-2	-	TGTGCCAGTAGTATCAGAGGGTGGACGTCGGGGAGCGGCTATGGCTACACCTTC	CASSIRGWTSGSGYGYTF
-	TRBV7-2	TRBJ2-7	-	TGTGCCAGCAGCTTAGGACATCTCTCCTACGAGCAGTACTTC	CASSLGHLSYEQYF
TRBD1	TRBV7-2	TRBJ1-1	-	TGTGCCAGCAGTTTGACAGGGGGCTCGACGAACACTGAAGCTTTCTTT	CASSLTGGSTNTEAFF
-	TRBV12-3/TRBV12-4	TRBJ2-2	-	TGTGCCAGCAGCGTGGTGGACGGGGCGAACACCGGGGAGCTGTTTTTT	CASSVVDGANTGELFF
TRBD1	TRBV20-1	TRBJ2-7	-	TGCAGTGCTAGAAAGGGACAGGTACCCTACGAGCAGTACTTC	CSARKGQVPYEQYF
TRBD1	TRBV5-1	TRBJ1-2	-	TGCGCCAGCAGCTCAAATACAGGGGAGAGGAGTGGCTACACCTTC	CASSSNTGERSGYTF
TRBD1	TRBV6-1	TRBJ1-5	once	TGTGCCAGCAGTGCATTACAGGGGGCAAGTGGCAATCAGCCCCAGCATTTT	CASSALQGASGNQPQHF
TRBD1	TRBV14	TRBJ2-5	-	TGTGCCAGCAGCCAAAGGACAGGGGGCCAGACCCAGTACTTC	CASSQRTGGQTQYF
-	TRBV20-1	TRBJ2-5	-	TGCACCGTGCAGGAGAGAGAGACCCAGTACTTC	CTVQERETQYF